This is a list of T cell receptor beta chains from one sample in a study of shared clonotypes between healthy human individuals. Sequencing used immunoSEQ multiplex PCR; TCRdb keeps in-frame clones, though not all of them. In the table there are fewer than 600,000 clones, roughly four fifths of which are singletons. Sequenced sample: PBMCs. All receptors derive from a woman aged 40 to 55 in good health. Some clones in this sample may be carry-over from other donors' samples. Both conserved end residues are part of each CDR3. D genes are given only for firm matches. Size tells how often a clone was seen (once, few, many) or the class of an expanded clone, and some rows leave it out.

cdr3_aa,cdr3_nt,d_call,v_call,clone_size,j_call
CASTPNPPF,TGTGCCAGCACCCCGAATCCGCCCTTC,NA,TRBV7-2,NA,TRBJ2-7
CASSPPGTQANEQFF,TGTGCCAGCAGCCCCCCCGGAACCCAGGCGAATGAGCAGTTCTTC,NA,TRBV28,NA,TRBJ2-1
CASSDFAGGHEQYF,TGTGCCAGCAGTGATTTTGCGGGAGGTCACGAGCAGTACTTC,TRBD2,TRBV6-1,NA,TRBJ2-7
CASSLDRGSYEQYF,TGTGCCAGCAGCTTAGACAGGGGGAGCTACGAGCAGTACTTC,TRBD1,TRBV7-2,NA,TRBJ2-7
CASRWYNEQFF,TGCGCCAGCAGATGGTACAATGAGCAGTTCTTC,NA,TRBV4-1,NA,TRBJ2-1
CASSYRVSTDTQYF,TGTGCCAGCAGTTACAGGGTGAGCACAGATACGCAGTATTTT,NA,TRBV28,NA,TRBJ2-3
CASSLTDSINTEAFF,TGTGCCAGCAGCTTGACAGATTCCATCAACACTGAAGCTTTCTTT,NA,TRBV7-9,NA,TRBJ1-1
CASSIAGGETQYF,TGTGCCAGTAGTATAGCGGGCGGGGAGACCCAGTACTTC,NA,TRBV19,NA,TRBJ2-5
CAISTTRDEQFF,TGTGCCATCAGTACGACTAGGGATGAGCAGTTCTTC,NA,TRBV10-3,NA,TRBJ2-1
CASSAGGRRRSMNEQFF,TGTGCCAGCAGCGCCGGCGGGAGGCGGAGATCCATGAATGAGCAGTTCTTC,TRBD2,TRBV9,NA,TRBJ2-1
CASSPTPGTGRNTGELFF,TGTGCCAGCTCACCAACACCGGGGACAGGGAGGAACACCGGGGAGCTGTTTTTT,TRBD1,TRBV18,NA,TRBJ2-2
CASSLGGRWDTEAFF,TGTGCCAGCAGTTTAGGGGGCAGGTGGGACACTGAAGCTTTCTTT,NA,TRBV28,few,TRBJ1-1
CASSLQGSTGELFF,TGTGCCAGCAGTCTGCAGGGGAGCACCGGGGAGCTGTTTTTT,NA,TRBV25-1,NA,TRBJ2-2
CASSSYTNTGELFF,TGTGCCAGCAGCTCTTATACGAACACCGGGGAGCTGTTTTTT,NA,TRBV7-2,once,TRBJ2-2
CSVAPSGSGHEQFF,TGCAGCGTTGCGCCTAGCGGGAGTGGGCATGAGCAGTTCTTC,TRBD2,TRBV29-1,NA,TRBJ2-1
CASSIDRTNEKLFF,TGCGCCAGCAGCATTGACAGAACTAATGAAAAACTGTTTTTT,NA,TRBV5-1,once,TRBJ1-4
CASSPEGPGELFF,TGTGCCAGCAGCCCCGAGGGGCCCGGGGAGCTGTTTTTT,NA,TRBV5-5,NA,TRBJ2-2
CASSPFRGEQFF,TGTGCCAGCAGCCCCTTCCGGGGTGAGCAGTTCTTC,NA,TRBV9,few,TRBJ2-1
CAISESTAVTYEQYF,TGTGCCATCAGTGAGTCGACGGCGGTAACCTACGAGCAGTACTTC,NA,TRBV10-3,NA,TRBJ2-7
CASSLGPLETQYF,TGTGCCAGCAGCTTAGGTCCCCTGGAGACCCAGTACTTC,NA,TRBV7-6,NA,TRBJ2-5
CASSFRGLGTEAFF,TGTGCCAGCAGCTTCAGGGGGCTGGGCACTGAAGCTTTCTTT,TRBD1,TRBV5-8,many,TRBJ1-1
CSPWNIGPFQRSDRWLLLSVSYTF,TGCAGCCCATGGAACATCGGGCCCTTCCAGAGATCTGATCGATGGCTACTTTTATCCGTAAGCTACACCTTC,NA,TRBV29-1,NA,TRBJ1-2
CATSGISYEQYF,TGTGCCACTTCAGGGATCTCCTACGAGCAGTACTTC,NA,TRBV19,many,TRBJ2-7
CASSFGGVGDYGYTF,TGTGCCAGCAGTTTCGGGGGTGTAGGGGACTATGGCTACACCTTC,NA,TRBV27,NA,TRBJ1-2
CASSVGADQPQHF,TGTGCCAGCAGTGTGGGGGCGGATCAGCCCCAGCATTTT,NA,TRBV2,NA,TRBJ1-5